One and the same sample provided the 25 T cell receptor beta chains below, sequenced in a study of T cell responses to AZD1222 COVID-19 vaccine. The protocol was immunoSEQ multiplex PCR, while the TCRdb copy is restricted to in-frame clones and leaves out a portion. The data show about 200,000 clones, just over 90% seen once. This sample comprised peripheral blood, obtained 28 days after the second dose of the MenACWY control vaccine. The source of these receptors is an adult who received the MenACWY meningococcal vaccine as a control.

This clone appeared once. The chain employs TRBV7-3 and TRBJ1-1; D uncertain. Germline CDR1 is SGHTA and CDR2 is FQGTGA. Trimming took 1 base from V and 5 from J, leaving 8 bases between them. The CDR3 covers 13 residues. The CDR3 nucleotides read TGTGCCAGCAGCTTAATACCCAGGACTGAAGCTTTCTTT. Translation: CASSLIPRTEAFF.

The V call is TRBV9, the J call TRBJ2-5; 10 nucleotides match TRBD1. Germline lookup yields CDR1 SGDLS and CDR2 YYNGEE. After removal of 3 bases from V and 5 bases from J, the junction contained 7 bases not matched to a gene. CDR3 size: 15 residues. In DNA, the CDR3 is TGTGCCAGCAGCGAGGGGACAGGGGTTGGGGAGACCCAGTACTTC. It yields the protein CASSEGTGVGETQYF.

The chain carries TRBV7-9 and TRBJ1-2; no definite D call. The CDR3 runs to 14 residues. Germline CDR1 SEHNR, CDR2 FQNEAQ (reference sequence). Deletions cut 2 bases from V and 2 bases from J, with 9 bases between. CDR3 residues: CASSLFSQNYGYTF. The CDR3 nucleotides are TGTGCCAGCAGCTTATTTAGCCAGAACTATGGCTACACCTTC.

This chain links TRBV25-1 with TRBJ2-1, with D perhaps TRBD1 or TRBD2 (5 bases each). Germline loops: CDR1 MGHDK, CDR2 SYGVNS. This CDR3 spans 17 amino acids. Trimming took 4 bases from V and 10 from J, leaving 26 bases between them. CDR3 in amino acids: CASSGPRGAVPPYEQFF. DNA of the CDR3: TGTGCCAGCAGTGGTCCCCGAGGGGCGGTTCCGCCCTACGAGCAGTTCTTC.

This chain connects TRBV27 to TRBJ2-1; no reliable D call. CDR3 length: 16 residues. Germline assignment: CDR1 MNHEY and CDR2 SMNVEV (reference sequence). The V and J ends lost 0 bases and 0 bases respectively, with 9 bases between them. CDR3 bases: TGTGCCAGCAGTTTATCATCGTCGAGCTCCTACAATGAGCAGTTCTTC. Translation: CASSLSSSSSYNEQFF.

This chain joins TRBV28 and TRBJ1-2; 7 positions agree with TRBD1. The length of the CDR3 is 13 residues. The ends lost 5 bases at V and 9 bases at J; junction bases unmatched: 9. The germline V gene has CDR1 MDHEN and CDR2 SYDVKM. The CDR3 DNA reads as TGTGCCAGCAGTCCCCAGGGGGTTAAGCGCTACACCTTC. Its protein product is CASSPQGVKRYTF.

The chain has TRBV19 and TRBJ1-1, with TRBD1 identical over 9 bases. From germline, CDR1 is LNHDA and CDR2 SQIVND (reference sequence). The CDR3 loop spans 14 amino acids. V shed 5 bases, J shed 6 bases, and the junction held 7 bases outside the gene matches. Here the CDR3 reads CASSAGQGISEAFF. In DNA form, the CDR3 reads TGTGCCAGTAGTGCTGGACAGGGGATCTCTGAAGCTTTCTTT.

The table lists this clone with a count of one. The rearrangement joins TRBV29-1 to TRBJ2-1; 9 nucleotides align to TRBD2. This CDR3 region has 16 residues. Germline CDR1 SQVTM, CDR2 ANQGSEA. V was clipped by 0 bases and J by 2 bases; unmatched bases: 5. This CDR3 is CSVEDQVAGAYNEQFF. DNA for the CDR3: TGCAGCGTTGAAGATCAGGTAGCGGGAGCCTACAATGAGCAGTTCTTC.

The genes are TRBV13 and TRBJ1-2; D unresolved. This CDR3 has 13 amino acids. Deletions cut 1 base from V and 4 bases from J, with 7 bases between. CDR1 is PRHDT, CDR2 FYEKMQ, per germline (reference sequence). CDR3 DNA: TGTGCCAGCAGCTTAGAGGCGAGCTATGGCTACACCTTC. It translates to CASSLEASYGYTF. The full variable domain, with the rest looked up from reference TRBV13 and TRBJ1-2, is AAGVIQSPRHLIKEKRETATLKCYPIPRHDTVYWYQQGPGQDPQFLISFYEKMQSDKGSIPDRFSAQQFSDYHSELNMSSLELGDSALYFCASSLEASYGYTFGSGTRLTVV.

The CDR3, as DNA: TGTGCCAGCAGCCAAGGGGGAAGGACAGGGTATCAGCCCCAGCATTTT. This translates into CASSQGGRTGYQPQHF. V usage is TRBV16 and J usage is TRBJ1-5; 8 bases are a match to TRBD1. The CDR3 has 16 amino acids. Germline CDR1 KGHSY, CDR2 FQNENV. With 2 bases clipped from V and 5 bases from J, the junction kept 8 bases outside the gene matches.

For this clone: Other nucleotide sequences in the sample specify the same CDR3. The chain joins TRBV2 to TRBJ2-7, with D possibly matching TRBD1 (6 bases). The length of the CDR3 is 13 residues. Germline-derived CDR1 and CDR2 are SNHLY and FYNNEI. Deletions cut 6 bases from V and 0 bases from J, with 9 bases between. The CDR3 spells CASRRGNSYEQYF. CDR3 nucleotide sequence: TGTGCCAGCAGGAGGGGGAACTCCTACGAGCAGTACTTC.

This chain links TRBV19 with TRBJ1-2; D might be TRBD1 (6 bases). V lost 2 bases to trimming and J lost 5 bases, with 21 bases between them. Germline V CDR1 and CDR2: LNHDA, SQIVND (reference sequence). This CDR3 has 17 residues. The CDR3 DNA reads as TGTGCCAGTAGTATATTGAGGGGGGACCGCGGAAGTTATGGCTACACCTTC. Its protein is CASSILRGDRGSYGYTF.

The chain combines TRBV7-9 with TRBJ1-1, with D possibly being TRBD1 (5 bases). V lost 2 bases, J lost 8 bases, and 9 bases lay in between. CDR1 is SEHNR and CDR2 is FQNEAQ in the germline V gene (reference sequence). This CDR3 contains 12 residues. The CDR3 protein is CASSLTGREAFF. The DNA of the CDR3 is TGTGCCAGCAGCTTAACGGGACGGGAAGCTTTCTTT.

The sample holds a few counts of this clone. This chain joins TRBV11-2 and TRBJ2-7; 8 bases match TRBD2. CDR1 SGHAT and CDR2 FQNNGV come from the germline V gene. The CDR3 loop spans 14 amino acids. The V gene end was trimmed by 5 bases and the J gene end by 4 bases; junction bases not matched to a gene: 7. CDR3 amino acids: CASSPTSGTYEQYF. The CDR3 DNA follows: TGTGCCAGCAGCCCAACTAGCGGAACTTACGAGCAGTACTTC. The whole variable domain, remainder taken from reference TRBV11-2 and TRBJ2-7, is EAGVAQSPRYKIIEKRQSVAFWCNPISGHATLYWYQQILGQGPKLLIQFQNNGVVDDSQLPKDRFSAERLKGVDSTLKIQPAKLEDSAVYLCASSPTSGTYEQYFGPGTRLTVT.

This chain joins TRBV30 and TRBJ1-1; a weak D match, TRBD1 (5 bases). Germline V gene data show CDR1 as GTSNPN and CDR2 as SVGIG (reference sequence). The V and J ends lost 4 bases and 5 bases respectively, with 8 bases between them. This CDR3 has 11 amino acids. The CDR3 nucleotides are TGTGCCTGGACAGGGACTACTGAAGCTTTCTTT. It is translated as CAWTGTTEAFF.

The table lists this clone with a count of one. The J gene is TRBJ1-3, the V gene TRBV19; 7 bases are shared with TRBD1. CDR3 length equals 18 residues. J gave up 0 bases and V 4 bases, and 12 bases lay outside the gene matches. Germline V gives CDR1 LNHDA, CDR2 SQIVND (reference sequence). CDR3 region: CASSSSRRDSRSGNTIYF. In DNA, the CDR3 is TGTGCCAGTAGTAGTTCCAGGAGGGACAGCCGCTCTGGAAACACCATATATTTT.

The V gene is TRBV7-2, the J gene TRBJ2-6, with D perhaps TRBD1 (5 bases). Trimming took 5 bases from V and 0 from J, leaving 11 bases between them. CDR3 length: 16 residues. Germline lookup yields CDR1 SGHTA and CDR2 FQGNSA. The DNA of the CDR3 is TGTGCCAGCAGCAGGGGCCCCGCCTCTGGGGCCAACGTCCTGACTTTC. Its protein is CASSRGPASGANVLTF.

The chain links TRBV7-2 to TRBJ2-7, with a possible D match to TRBD2 (6 bases). Per the germline V gene, CDR1 is SGHTA and CDR2 is FQGNSA. The V end lost 3 bases, the J end lost 6 bases, and 12 bases lay between the germline ends. This CDR3 has 13 residues. CDR3 loop: CASSLEGPAEQYF. CDR3 nucleotides: TGTGCCAGCAGCTTGGAGGGCCCGGCCGAGCAGTACTTC.

The chain joins TRBV19 to TRBJ1-2; D perhaps matches TRBD1 (5 bases). Per germline, CDR1 LNHDA and CDR2 SQIVND (reference sequence). This CDR3 is built from 12 residues. V was cut by 5 bases and J by 6 bases, with 10 bases left in between. The CDR3: CASSHRGDGYTF. The CDR3 DNA reads as TGTGCCAGTAGTCATCGGGGGGATGGCTACACCTTC.

The genes are TRBV29-1 and TRBJ1-2; D may be TRBD1 (5 bases). V was clipped by 1 base and J by 1 base, with 10 bases between them. The CDR3 length is 14 residues. Germline V gives CDR1 SQVTM, CDR2 ANQGSEA. CDR3 DNA sequence: TGCAGCGTTGAAGGCAGGGTTTTTAACTATGGCTACACCTTC. Residues: CSVEGRVFNYGYTF.

The chain combines TRBV7-8 with TRBJ2-5, with 11 bases identical to TRBD1. The CDR3 extends over 18 amino acids. V trimming: 0 bases; J trimming: 4 bases; junction bases outside the gene matches: 10. The germline CDR1 and CDR2 sequences are SGHVS and FQNEAQ. The CDR3 loop reads CASSLAIPGDRGLETQYF. CDR3 in DNA: TGTGCCAGCAGCTTAGCTATACCCGGGGACAGGGGGTTAGAGACCCAGTACTTC.

The V call is TRBV2, the J call TRBJ2-7; 8 bases line up with TRBD1. Trimming at V came to 4 bases and at J to 3 bases, leaving 5 bases not matched to a gene. The CDR3 sequence is 14 residues long. Germline V gives CDR1 SNHLY, CDR2 FYNNEI. The CDR3 coding sequence is TGTGCCAGCAGTGTCTCAGGGGGCGGCTACGAGCAGTACTTC. Its translation is CASSVSGGGYEQYF.

The rearrangement joins TRBV6-6 to TRBJ2-5; TRBD2 might be the D (6 bases). V was clipped by 6 bases and J by 4 bases, with 12 bases between them. This CDR3 is built from 13 residues. Germline V lookup: CDR1 MNHNY, CDR2 SVGAGI (reference sequence). CDR3 nucleotide sequence: TGTGCCAGCAGAAGACTAGATCGAGAGACCCAGTACTTC. It codes for CASRRLDRETQYF.

The chain uses TRBV19 and TRBJ1-6; D might be TRBD1 (5 bases). V was clipped by 6 bases and J by 5 bases, with 14 bases between them. Looked up from germline, CDR1 is LNHDA and CDR2 is SQIVND (reference sequence). The CDR3 sequence is 15 residues long. The CDR3 sequence is CASSLLTDNNSPLHF. Written as DNA, the CDR3 is TGTGCCAGTAGCCTTTTGACAGACAATAATTCACCCCTCCACTTT.

The chain links TRBV12-3 or TRBV12-4 to TRBJ1-2; no clear D gene. Trimming took 3 bases from V and 4 from J, leaving 9 bases between them. The CDR3 sequence is 13 residues long. Here the CDR3 reads CASSLRRSYGYTF. Written as DNA, the CDR3 is TGTGCCAGCAGTTTGAGGCGGAGCTATGGCTACACCTTC.